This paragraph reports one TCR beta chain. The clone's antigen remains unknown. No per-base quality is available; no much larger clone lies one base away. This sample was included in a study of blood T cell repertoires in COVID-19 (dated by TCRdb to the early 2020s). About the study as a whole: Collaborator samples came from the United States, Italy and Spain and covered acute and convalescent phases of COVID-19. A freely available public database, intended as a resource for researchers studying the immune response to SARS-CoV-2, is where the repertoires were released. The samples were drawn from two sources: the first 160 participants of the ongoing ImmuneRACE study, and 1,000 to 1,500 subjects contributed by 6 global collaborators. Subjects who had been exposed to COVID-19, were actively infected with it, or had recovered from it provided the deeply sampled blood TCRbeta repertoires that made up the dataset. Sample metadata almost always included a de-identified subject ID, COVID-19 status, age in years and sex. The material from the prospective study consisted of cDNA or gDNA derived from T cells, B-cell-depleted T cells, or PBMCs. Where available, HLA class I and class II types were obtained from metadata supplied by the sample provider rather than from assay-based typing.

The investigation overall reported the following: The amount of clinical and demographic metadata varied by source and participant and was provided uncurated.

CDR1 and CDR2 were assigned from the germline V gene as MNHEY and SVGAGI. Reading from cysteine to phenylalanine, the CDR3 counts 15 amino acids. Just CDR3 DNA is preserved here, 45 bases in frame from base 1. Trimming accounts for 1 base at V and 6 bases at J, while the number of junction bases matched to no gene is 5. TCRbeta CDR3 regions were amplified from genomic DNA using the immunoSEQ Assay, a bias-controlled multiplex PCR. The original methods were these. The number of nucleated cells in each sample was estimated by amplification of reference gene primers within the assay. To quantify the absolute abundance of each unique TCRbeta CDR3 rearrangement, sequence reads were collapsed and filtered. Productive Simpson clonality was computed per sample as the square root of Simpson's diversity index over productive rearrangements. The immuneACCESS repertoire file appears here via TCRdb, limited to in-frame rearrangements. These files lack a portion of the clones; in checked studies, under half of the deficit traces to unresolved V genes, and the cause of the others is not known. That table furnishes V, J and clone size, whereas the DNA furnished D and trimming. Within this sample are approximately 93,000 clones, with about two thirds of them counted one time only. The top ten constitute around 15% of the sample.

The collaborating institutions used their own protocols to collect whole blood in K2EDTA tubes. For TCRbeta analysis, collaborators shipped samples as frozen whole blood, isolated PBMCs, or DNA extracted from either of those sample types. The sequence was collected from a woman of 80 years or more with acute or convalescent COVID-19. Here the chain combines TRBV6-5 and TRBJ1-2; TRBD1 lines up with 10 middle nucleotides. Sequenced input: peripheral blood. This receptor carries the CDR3 CASSYLTGGFDGYTF. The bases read TGTGCCAGCAGTTACTTGACAGGGGGCTTTGATGGCTACACCTTC.